This entry is about one T cell receptor (beta chain). No antigen is known for it. The germline CDR1 and CDR2 sequences are SGHTA and FQGTGA. The CDR3 contains 14 residues. V lost 2 bases and J lost 3, with 8 bases in between. The isolated RNA, all of it, was reverse transcribed, so expressed TCRB transcripts were what got sequenced. Measured with immunoSEQ multiplex PCR; TCRdb has only the in-frame clones, and not every one. The sample yields 600,000 to 650,000 clones, about 16% seen once. This record comes from a study of beta chain features in type 1 diabetes. Study-level information: Regarding age, gender and cell yields, patients proved similar to healthy donors. General study results and limits: Overrepresentation of cells with high TCR expression could result from cDNA sequencing.

The sequenced sample was naive CD4+ T cells from blood. The source is a man aged 18 to 30 in good health. The chain joins TRBV7-3 to TRBJ2-1; D gene ambiguous. CDR3 in amino acids: CASSLPGSYNEQFF. The DNA for the CDR3 is TGTGCCAGCAGCTTACCCGGCAGCTACAATGAGCAGTTCTTC.